The 7 T cell receptor beta chains below come from one sample, sequenced in a study of T cells after yellow fever vaccination. TCRdb ran MiXCR on the 5' RACE reads and lists one entry per CDR3 protein. The table records some 350,000 distinct CDR3 sequences, almost 4% of them present only once. The sample consisted of PBMCs, taken 5 days after the yellow fever booster vaccination. The receptors come from a man aged 18 to 30 who received the YFV17D yellow fever vaccine.

This clonotype has only a few counts. This chain uses TRBV5-6 with TRBJ2-3; 11 positions match TRBD2. J was trimmed by 6 bases and V by 3 bases; bases with no gene match: 18. Germline assignment: CDR1 SGHDT and CDR2 YYEEEE. The CDR3 is made up of 19 amino acids. Written as DNA, the CDR3 is TGTGCCAGCAGCTCCATGGTAGCGGGGGGGTTTTCTACGGTGGATACGCAGTATTTT. Protein sequence: CASSSMVAGGFSTVDTQYF. Full variable domain (outside the CDR3, taken from reference TRBV5-6 and TRBJ2-3): DAGVTQSPTHLIKTRGQQVTLRCSPKSGHDTVSWYQQALGQGPQFIFQYYEEEERQRGNFPDRFSGHQFPNYSSELNVNALLLGDSALYLCASSSMVAGGFSTVDTQYFGPGTRLTVL.

This clonotype came up many times. J is TRBJ2-5 and V is TRBV18; D unresolved. The V and J ends lost 1 base and 2 bases respectively, with 5 bases between them. Germline CDR1 is KGHSH and CDR2 is LQKENI. The CDR3 runs to 13 residues. CDR3 DNA: TGTGCCAGCTCACCACAGTTTCAAGAGACCCAGTACTTC. Residues: CASSPQFQETQYF.

The chain employs TRBV29-1 and TRBJ2-5; 8 nucleotides line up with TRBD1. Germline CDR1 SQVTM, CDR2 ANQGSEA. This CDR3 spans 14 amino acids. The J segment lost 5 bases and the V segment lost 0 bases, leaving 5 bases of the junction unmatched. Here the CDR3 reads CSVEDRGRRETQYF. The CDR3 nucleotides are TGCAGCGTTGAAGACAGGGGGCGCAGGGAGACCCAGTACTTC.

This clonotype was counted ten times or more. The chain links TRBV7-8 to TRBJ2-1; possibly TRBD1 for D (5 bases). V lost 4 bases to trimming and J lost 8 bases, with 21 bases between them. The CDR3 covers 16 residues. Germline V gives CDR1 SGHVS, CDR2 FQNEAQ. The CDR3, as DNA: TGTGCCAGCAGCTCCCTGGGGCAGGGTATGTTCGATGAGCAGTTCTTC. Protein sequence: CASSSLGQGMFDEQFF.

A few counts support this clonotype. The rearrangement joins TRBV25-1 to TRBJ2-5; the D is unclear. The V gene lost 0 bases and the J gene lost 7 bases, with 9 bases spanning the gap. CDR1 and CDR2 (germline): MGHDK, SYGVNS. The CDR3 extends over 13 amino acids. CDR3 region: CASSEYDRATQYF. The CDR3 nucleotides are TGTGCCAGCAGTGAATACGACCGTGCGACCCAGTACTTC.

As DNA, the CDR3 is TGTGCCAGCAGCTCGGGACAGGGCGACTACAATGAGCAGTTCTTC. This translates into CASSSGQGDYNEQFF. The chain has TRBV11-3 and TRBJ2-1; the match to TRBD1 covers 9 bases. Germline values: CDR1 SGHNT, CDR2 YENEEA. With V trimmed by 4 bases and J by 3 bases, 4 bases remained unmatched. This CDR3 is built from 15 residues.

CDR3 bases: TGCAGTGCTCAGAACCGGGAAGCCGGGGAGCTGTTTTTT. Translating it yields CSAQNREAGELFF. V and J are TRBV20-1 and TRBJ2-2; weak D call: TRBD2 (5 bases). CDR1 is DFQATT and CDR2 is SNEGSKA in the germline V gene (reference sequence). The CDR3 has 13 amino acids. With 5 bases removed from V and 6 bases from J, the gap between germline ends came to 13 bases.